This T cell receptor (beta chain) appears in the sequencing data of a study of CD8+CD57+ T cells in acquired aplastic anemia. The sequenced patients had an expansion of CD8+CD57+ cells seen by flow cytometry. Germline-derived CDR1 and CDR2 are LNHDA and SQIVND (reference sequence). The CDR3 has 14 residues. With 3 bases clipped from V and 4 bases from J, the junction kept 4 bases outside the gene matches. According to the study, genomic DNA was the template for TCR beta VDJ and CDR3 profiling. TCRdb re-derived calls from the reads in MiXCR, one entry per CDR3 protein. The sample comprises 150,000 or so distinct CDR3 sequences, roughly 50% of which are singletons, and around a third rests with the top ten.

This sequence originates from a human donor with aplastic anemia. The chain combines TRBV19 with TRBJ2-3; 7 bases match TRBD2. The sample consisted of sorted CD4+, CD8+, or CD8+CD57+ T cells (not recorded which) from PBMCs. CDR3 bases: TGTGCCAGTAGTATGTCGGGGGGACCAGATACGCAGTATTTT. This translates into CASSMSGGPDTQYF.